The entry below describes one TCR beta chain. As yet, its antigen is unknown. These data belong to a study of CD8+ T cells in alopecia areata. Study overall: Treated patients took oral tofacitinib at 5 to 10 mg twice daily.

V shed 2 bases and J shed 5 bases, with 9 bases lying between them. Germline V lookup: CDR1 MNHEY, CDR2 SVGAGI. The CDR3 spans 13 residues. Study-wide points: Whether baseline CD8+ expansion is linked to response remains uncertain, given a single nonresponder.

Noted treatment: oral pan-JAK inhibitor, 5-10 mg twice daily. Both CD4+ and CD8+ T cells were separated by sorting PBMCs. Investigators isolated RNA and reverse transcribed it into cDNA to act as the sequencing template. The data were produced by immunoSEQ multiplex PCR, yet TCRdb's version contains in-frame clones alone and is incomplete. The sample holds around 210,000 clones, under 70% seen once. The chain recombines TRBV6-5 with TRBJ1-1, with D unclear. This sample comprised CD4+ T cells sorted from blood, obtained at week 4, from a patient treated with tofacitinib. The sequence was obtained from a human donor with alopecia areata. CDR3 in DNA: TGTGCCAGCAGTTACCTCTTGGGGACTGAAGCTTTCTTT. This translates into CASSYLLGTEAFF.